Sequencing of this T cell receptor beta chain was carried out in a study of OX40 agonist ivuxolimab in advanced cancers. Broader study findings: With doses of 0.1 to 3.0 mg/kg, CD4+ and CD8+ blood T cells had undergone clonal expansion by week 6.

Worth noting for this clone: Its antigen is still unknown.

Assay used: immunoSEQ multiplex PCR; TCRdb lists only in-frame clones, some missing. This table holds 68,000 or so clones, about 91% found once. This CDR3 has 13 residues. Germline V lookup: CDR1 MNHNS, CDR2 SASEGT. V lost 4 bases to trimming and J lost 7 bases, with 13 bases between them. This specimen consisted of CD4+ or CD8+ T cells sorted from blood, obtained in a trial of the OX40 agonist ivuxolimab. This chain joins TRBV6-1 and TRBJ1-2; no clear D gene. The origin of this receptor is an adult with an advanced solid tumor such as melanoma, head and neck, liver or kidney cancer. The DNA of the CDR3 is TGTGCCAGCAGTGTAGGGCCGAGAAGTGGCTACACCTTC. It is translated as CASSVGPRSGYTF.